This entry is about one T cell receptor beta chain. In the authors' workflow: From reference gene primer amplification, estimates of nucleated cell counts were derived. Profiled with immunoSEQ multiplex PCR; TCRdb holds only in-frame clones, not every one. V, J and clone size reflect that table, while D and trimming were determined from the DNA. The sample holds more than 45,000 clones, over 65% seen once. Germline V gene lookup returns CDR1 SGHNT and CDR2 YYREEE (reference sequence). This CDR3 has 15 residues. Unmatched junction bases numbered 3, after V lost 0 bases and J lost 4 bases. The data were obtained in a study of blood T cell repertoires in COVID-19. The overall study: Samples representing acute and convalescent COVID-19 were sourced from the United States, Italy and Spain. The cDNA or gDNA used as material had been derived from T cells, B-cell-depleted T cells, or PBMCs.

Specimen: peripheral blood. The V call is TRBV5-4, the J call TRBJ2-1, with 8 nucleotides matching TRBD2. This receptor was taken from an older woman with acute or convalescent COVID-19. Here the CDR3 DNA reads TGTGCCAGCAGCTTGGTGCGGGGGGCGTACAATGAGCAGTTCTTC. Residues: CASSLVRGAYNEQFF.